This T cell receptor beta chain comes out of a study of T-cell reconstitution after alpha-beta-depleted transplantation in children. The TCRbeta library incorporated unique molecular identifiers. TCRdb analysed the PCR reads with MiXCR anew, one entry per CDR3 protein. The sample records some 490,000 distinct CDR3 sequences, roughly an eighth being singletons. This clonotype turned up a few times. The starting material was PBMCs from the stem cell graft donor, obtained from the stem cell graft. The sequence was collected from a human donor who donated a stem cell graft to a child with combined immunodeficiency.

In DNA form, the CDR3 reads TGTGCTAGTGGTCCCTTGATCGCTAGTAGCGAGCAGTACTTC. It codes for CASGPLIASSEQYF. The rearrangement uses TRBV12-5 and TRBJ2-7; D is ambiguous. The CDR3 runs 14 residues. V dropped 5 bases and J dropped 6 bases, with 17 bases sitting between them. Germline V gene data show CDR1 as LGHNT and CDR2 as FRNRAP.